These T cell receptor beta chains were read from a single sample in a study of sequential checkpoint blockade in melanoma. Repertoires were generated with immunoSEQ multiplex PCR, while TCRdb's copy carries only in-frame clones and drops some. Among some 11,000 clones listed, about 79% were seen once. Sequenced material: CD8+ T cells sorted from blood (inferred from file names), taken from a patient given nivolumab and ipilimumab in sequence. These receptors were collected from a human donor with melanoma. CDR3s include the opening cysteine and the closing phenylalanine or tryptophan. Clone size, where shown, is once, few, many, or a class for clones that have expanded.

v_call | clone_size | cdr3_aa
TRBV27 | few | CASSLSGQLYEQYF
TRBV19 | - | CASSIPPGGVEGYTF
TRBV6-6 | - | CASMSGNHYSGNTIYF
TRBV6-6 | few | CASSSGGDGYTF
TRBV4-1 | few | CASSPGHGFHSNTEAFF
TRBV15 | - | CATSRPRRETQYF
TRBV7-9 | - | CASSSQTGGKEKLFF
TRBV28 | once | CASTYPGQGSYEQYF
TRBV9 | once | CASSVGAGMNTEAFF
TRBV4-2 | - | CASRGGGGMVTEAFF
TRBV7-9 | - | CASSLRLAGVVTDTQYF
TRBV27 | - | CASRLAGGSYNEQFF
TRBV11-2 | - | CASSPHTSLSYNEQFF
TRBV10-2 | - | CASSESGARFAQPQHF
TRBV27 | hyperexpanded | CASSLMGGANYGYTF
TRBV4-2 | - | CASTEDRTLAKNIQYF
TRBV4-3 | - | CASSQEGLSGVSYNEQFF
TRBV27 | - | CASSTLDRGTANEKLFF
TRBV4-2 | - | CASSQDKHFRGPQHF
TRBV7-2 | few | CASSWSGSTEAFF
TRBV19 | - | CASMPLAVSSYNEQFF
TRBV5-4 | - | CASSVGQGADNEQFF
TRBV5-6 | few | CASSFGIPGQPQHF
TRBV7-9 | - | CASSPRETGGTGELFF
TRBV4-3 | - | CASSQELAGFSYNEQFF
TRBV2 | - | CASAAPRGYNEQFF
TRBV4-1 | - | CASRGQQGAKYF
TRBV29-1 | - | CSVPTGHGYTF
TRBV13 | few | CASSQDSWAGGYEQYF
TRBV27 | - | CASSFGAGEQYF
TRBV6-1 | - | CASRELGGLRFGETQYF
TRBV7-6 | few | CASSRDGQETQYF
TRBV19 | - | CASSIGVAYEQYF
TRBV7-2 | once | CASSLEGQVYNSPLHF
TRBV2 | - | CASSEVQGNIQYF
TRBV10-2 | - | CASRPGQGAKQPQHF
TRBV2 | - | CASSPDRFSTNEKLFF
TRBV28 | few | CASSLDAGQPQHF
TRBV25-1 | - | CASSESGGVAPYNEQFF
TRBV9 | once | CASSVGGGSYNEQFF
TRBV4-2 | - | CASSQDRSQMNTEAFF
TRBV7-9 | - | CASSSHPSGRAWNTQYF
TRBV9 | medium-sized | CASSEGTGDTIYF
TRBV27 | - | CASSQGLSGNIQYF
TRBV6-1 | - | CASSERGWVATGELFF
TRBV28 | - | CASSWQGSYEQYF
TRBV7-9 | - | CASSAQITYEQYF
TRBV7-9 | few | CASSLLTGQYF
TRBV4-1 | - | CASSQGSLSDEQYF
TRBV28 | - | CASRGTEGVSYEQYF
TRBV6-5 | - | CASSPPGQGQETQYF
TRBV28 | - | CASSLNPGQGTDTQYF
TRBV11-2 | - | CASSPLGTVEETQYF
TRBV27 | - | CASSLAGTDSYEQYF